These T cell receptor beta chains were read from a single sample in a study of T cells in Graves' hyperthyroidism and ophthalmopathy. A single record per CDR3 protein comes from TCRdb applying MiXCR to the multiplex PCR reads. This table holds 400,000 to 600,000 distinct CDR3 sequences, roughly a sixth found once. The sample consisted of blood. The receptor source for this set is a woman aged 25 to 39 with Graves' ophthalmopathy. Both conserved end residues are part of each CDR3. The D gene is left open where the match is weak. Rows give clone size only sometimes, using once, few, many, or a class for an expanded clone.

abundance	v_gene	d_gene	j_gene	CDR3nt	CDR3aa
.	TRBV25-1	.	TRBJ2-1	TGTGCCAGCAGTGAATCGGGGGGCGTAGGGGATGAGCAGTTCTTC	CASSESGGVGDEQFF
many	TRBV12-3/TRBV12-4	.	TRBJ2-7	TGTGCCAGCAGTTTAGGGGGCGGAGGGGGCGAGCAGTACTTC	CASSLGGGGGEQYF
many	TRBV20-1	TRBD1	TRBJ2-5	TGCAGTGCTAGACAAATTGACAGGGGGCGAGGGGAGACCCAGTACTTC	CSARQIDRGRGETQYF
few	TRBV20-1	.	TRBJ1-4	TGCAGTGCTCTGGGCGCCGCAACTAATGAAAAACTGTTTTTT	CSALGAATNEKLFF
.	TRBV7-2	TRBD1	TRBJ1-6	TGTGCCAGCAGCTTAGCACAGGGGTGGTATAATTCACCCCTCCACTTT	CASSLAQGWYNSPLHF
.	TRBV6-5	TRBD2	TRBJ2-7	TGTGCCAGCAGTTACCCTGGACTAGCGGAACCCCCCTACGAGCAGTACTTC	CASSYPGLAEPPYEQYF
many	TRBV12-3/TRBV12-4	.	TRBJ1-3	TGTGCCAGCAGTTTTACTGCAGGTCTTCACTCTGGAAACACCATATATTTT	CASSFTAGLHSGNTIYF
many	TRBV2	.	TRBJ2-7	TGTGCCAGCTCAGGGTTCCCTCTCTCCTACGAGCAGTACTTC	CASSGFPLSYEQYF
.	TRBV6-2/TRBV6-3	.	TRBJ1-4	TGTGCCAGCAGTTACTCGACCGGGGGAGAAAAACTGTTTTTT	CASSYSTGGEKLFF
.	TRBV12-3/TRBV12-4	.	TRBJ2-5	TGTGCCAGCAGCGTAGAATCGGTCGGGAGAGCCCAAGAGACCCAGTACTTC	CASSVESVGRAQETQYF
.	TRBV28	TRBD2	TRBJ2-5	TGTGCCAGCCTTACAGCGGGAGGGGAGGAGACCCAGTACTTC	CASLTAGGEETQYF
.	TRBV4-1	.	TRBJ1-1	TGCGCCAGCAGCCTAAAACAGGGTGGGCAAGAAGCTTTCTTT	CASSLKQGGQEAFF
few	TRBV20-1	.	TRBJ2-7	TGCAGTGCTAGAGACGGATCCTCCTACGAGCAGTACTTC	CSARDGSSYEQYF
many	TRBV11-3	TRBD1	TRBJ1-5	TGTGCCAGCAGCTTAGCACAGGGGGCGAAGTATAGCAATCAGCCCCAGCATTTT	CASSLAQGAKYSNQPQHF
.	TRBV19	.	TRBJ2-7	TGTGCCACCTCTACGACTAGTAGGTACGAGCAGTACTTC	CATSTTSRYEQYF